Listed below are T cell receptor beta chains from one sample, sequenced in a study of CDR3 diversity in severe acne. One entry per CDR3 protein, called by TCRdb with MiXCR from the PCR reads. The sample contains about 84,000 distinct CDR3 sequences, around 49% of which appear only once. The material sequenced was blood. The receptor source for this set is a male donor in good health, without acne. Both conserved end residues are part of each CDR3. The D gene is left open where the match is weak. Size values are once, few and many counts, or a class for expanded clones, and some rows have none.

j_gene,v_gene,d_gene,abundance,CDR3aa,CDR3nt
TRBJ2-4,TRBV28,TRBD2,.,CASSQLAGGKNIQYF,TGTGCCAGCAGTCAACTAGCGGGAGGGAAAAACATTCAGTACTTC
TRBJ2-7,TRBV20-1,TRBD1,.,CSVRDRAYEQYF,TGCAGTGTCCGGGACAGGGCCTACGAGCAGTACTTC
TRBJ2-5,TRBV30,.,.,CGWSVIYGPETQYF,TGTGGCTGGAGTGTAATCTATGGACCCGAGACCCAGTACTTC
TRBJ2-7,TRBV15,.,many,CATSRDVTYEQYF,TGTGCCACCAGCAGAGATGTTACCTACGAGCAGTACTTC
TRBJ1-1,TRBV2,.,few,CASSELGNTEAFF,TGTGCCAGCAGTGAACTGGGGAACACTGAAGCTTTCTTT
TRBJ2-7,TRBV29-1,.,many,CSVGPEQYF,TGCAGCGTTGGTCCCGAGCAGTACTTC
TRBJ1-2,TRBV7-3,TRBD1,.,CASSLAGTGAEGYTF,TGTGCCAGCAGCTTGGCCGGGACAGGAGCCGAAGGCTACACCTTC
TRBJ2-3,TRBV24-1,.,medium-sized,CATSEGQPTDTQYF,TGTGCCACCAGTGAGGGGCAACCCACAGATACGCAGTATTTT
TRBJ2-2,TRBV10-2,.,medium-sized,CASSDVRQPITNTGELFF,TGCGCCAGCAGTGACGTGAGACAGCCCATTACGAACACCGGGGAGCTGTTTTTT
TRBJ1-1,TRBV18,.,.,CASSPKMNTEAFF,TGTGCCAGCTCACCGAAAATGAACACTGAAGCTTTCTTT
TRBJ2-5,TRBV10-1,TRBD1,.,CASSEDRGYLQETQYF,TGCGCCAGCAGTGAGGACAGGGGGTACTTACAAGAGACCCAGTACTTC
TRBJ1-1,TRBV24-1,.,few,CATSDLRFGTEAFF,TGTGCCACCAGTGATTTAAGATTTGGCACTGAAGCTTTCTTT
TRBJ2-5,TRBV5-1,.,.,CASSPDSFGQPQYF,TGCGCCAGCAGCCCGGACAGCTTCGGTCAGCCCCAGTACTTC
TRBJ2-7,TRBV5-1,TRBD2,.,CASSPTSGGHLYTGEQYF,TGCGCCAGCAGCCCGACTAGCGGGGGCCATCTATACACCGGGGAGCAGTACTTC